The T cell receptor beta chain described here comes from a study of glioma-infiltrating T cells after dendritic cell vaccination. V lost 2 bases to trimming and J lost 4 bases; unmatched junction nucleotides: 7. The germline V gene encodes CDR1 SQVTM and CDR2 ANQGSEA. The CDR3 runs to 14 residues. In regard to this clone: Its target is not known.

Findings and limits, study-wide: Complete blood and tumor specimen sets were limited to few patients. Longer survival after dendritic cell vaccination followed higher pretreatment TIL content.

Generated by immunoSEQ multiplex PCR, the TCRdb table keeps only in-frame clones and is missing some. Found here are tens of thousands of clones, over 90% of them singletons; the top ten hold around 2.1%. The source material was blood, sampled before dendritic cell vaccination. The rearrangement joins TRBV29-1 to TRBJ1-2; TRBD1 agrees at 7 bases. The TCR was taken from a human donor with glioblastoma. Here the CDR3 DNA reads TGCAGCGTTGAAATAGGGGGCGCGAGCTATGGCTACACCTTC. Protein sequence: CSVEIGGASYGYTF.